The T cell receptor beta chain under discussion was sequenced for a study of shared clonotypes between healthy human individuals. Overall study findings and caveats: A limitation of the genetic and exposure-history diversity represented arose from few donors. Clonotypes not shared had lower generation probabilities than those common to all four donors. Sequencing depth was expected to influence donor clonotype sharing. Memory subsets had estimated richness that was generally smaller than that of naive subsets.

Regarding this clone: No antigen is known for it.

The germline CDR1 and CDR2 sequences are LNHDA and SQIVND (reference sequence). The CDR3 extends over 17 amino acids. The V end lost 4 bases, the J end lost 1 base, and 16 bases lay between the germline ends. Sequencing was performed with immunoSEQ multiplex PCR; in TCRdb, only in-frame clones are kept and a portion is missing. The table includes a few million clones, approximately 92% detected once. Sequenced input: naive CD4+ T cells sorted from blood. Sample subset: CD45RA+ positively selected. The receptor was derived from a man between 18 and 35 years old in good health. The V and J genes are TRBV19 and TRBJ1-4; D gene uncertain. The CDR3 DNA sequence: TGTGCCAGTAGTAGAGAGTCACGTAGTCGAACTAATGAAAAACTGTTTTTT. Encoded protein: CASSRESRSRTNEKLFF.